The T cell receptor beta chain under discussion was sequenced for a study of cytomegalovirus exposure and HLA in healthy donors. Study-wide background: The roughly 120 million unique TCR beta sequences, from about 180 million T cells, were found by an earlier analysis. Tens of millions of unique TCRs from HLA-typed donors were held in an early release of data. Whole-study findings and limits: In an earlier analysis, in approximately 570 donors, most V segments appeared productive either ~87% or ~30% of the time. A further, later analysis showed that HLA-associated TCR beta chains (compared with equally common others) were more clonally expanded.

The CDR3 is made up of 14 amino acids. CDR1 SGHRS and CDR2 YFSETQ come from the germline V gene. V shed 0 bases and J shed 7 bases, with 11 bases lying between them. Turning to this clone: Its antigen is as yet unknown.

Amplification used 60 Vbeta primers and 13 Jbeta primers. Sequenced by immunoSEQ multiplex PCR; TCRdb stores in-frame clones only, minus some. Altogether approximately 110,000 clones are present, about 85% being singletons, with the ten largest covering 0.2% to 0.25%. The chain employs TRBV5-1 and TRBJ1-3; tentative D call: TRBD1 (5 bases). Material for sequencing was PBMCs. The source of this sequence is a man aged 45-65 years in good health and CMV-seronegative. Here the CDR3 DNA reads TGCGCCAGCAGCTTGGGGGGCTTGGGGAACACCATATATTTT. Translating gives CASSLGGLGNTIYF. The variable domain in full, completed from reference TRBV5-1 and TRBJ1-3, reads KAGVTQTPRYLIKTRGQQVTLSCSPISGHRSVSWYQQTPGQGLQFLFEYFSETQRNKGNFPGRFSGRQFSNSRSEMNVSTLELGDSALYLCASSLGGLGNTIYFGEGSWLTVV.